This TCR beta chain was captured by sequencing in a study of blood T cells in healthy people across ages. About this clonotype: Its antigen is unknown.

Primers used in a second PCR of roughly 6 to 12 cycles were a sample-barcoded 5' primer and a J-beta primer mix. One entry per CDR3 protein results from TCRdb running MiXCR on the 5' RACE reads. The data show 1.5 million to 2 million distinct CDR3 sequences, with 34% seen just once and approximately 10% held by the top ten. Study-wide results and limits: The authors considered diversity estimates from one million T cells to be underestimates.

Healthy Caucasian individuals from Russia aged roughly 6 to 95 were enrolled as donors. The sequenced material came from blood. The sequence was obtained from a woman aged 25 to 39 in good health.

CDR3 protein: CATSEQKDTEQFF. The CDR3 bases are TGTGCCACCAGTGAACAGAAAGATACTGAGCAGTTCTTC. The chain links TRBV24-1 to TRBJ2-1; D ambiguous. V dropped 4 bases and J dropped 9 bases, with 12 bases sitting between them. The CDR3 extends over 13 amino acids. Germline lookup yields CDR1 KGHDR and CDR2 SFDVKD.